Listed here are 30 T cell receptor beta chains from one sample, sequenced in a study of beta chain features in type 1 diabetes (dated by TCRdb to 2017 to 2018). Libraries were prepared through the immunoSEQ multiplex PCR assay. The entire amount of isolated RNA was reverse transcribed using the High Capacity cDNA Reverse Transcription Kit, so the sequenced TCRB transcripts were expressed ones. In its TCRdb copy, this immuneACCESS table keeps in-frame sequences only and misses some clones. Where compared with another copy, unresolved V genes explain less than half of these, and the others have no known cause. The table for this sample lists some 410,000 clones; approximately 13% of them were counted only once. Less than 0.04% of the sample lies in the top ten. Sequencing was done on a sample of naive CD4+ T cells from blood. Read against the paper, the sample's cell subset or site label means: true naive CD4+ T cells. These receptors were taken from a man aged 25-45 years in good health.

This clone occurred a few times. Other DNA sequences in the sample encode the same CDR3. This chain links TRBV14 with TRBJ2-1; D unclear. Germline CDR1 reads SGHDN; CDR2 reads FVKESK. V shed 2 bases and J shed 7 bases, with 3 bases lying between them. The CDR3 length is 11 residues. CDR3 loop: CASSQYNEQFF. CDR3 sequence (DNA): TGTGCCAGCAGCCAATATAATGAGCAGTTCTTC.

This clone turned up a few times. The chain links TRBV9 to TRBJ2-1; possibly TRBD1 for D (6 bases). The germline V gene has CDR1 SGDLS and CDR2 YYNGEE. This CDR3 comprises 15 residues. Trimming took off 0 bases at V and 6 bases at J, with 13 bases between the two ends. The CDR3 region is CASSVGRGERNEQFF. The CDR3 DNA reads TGTGCCAGCAGCGTAGGCAGGGGTGAGCGCAATGAGCAGTTCTTC. The variable domain in full, with the rest retrieved from reference TRBV9 and TRBJ2-1, is DSGVTQTPKHLITATGQRVTLRCSPRSGDLSVYWYQQSLDQGLQFLIQYYNGEERAKGNILERFSAQQFPDLHSELNLSSLELGDSALYFCASSVGRGERNEQFFGPGTRLTVL.

This clone has only a few counts. The chain is built from TRBV7-9 and TRBJ2-3; unclear D gene. V was pared by 2 bases and J by 5 bases, with 5 bases between. From germline, CDR1 is SEHNR and CDR2 FQNEAQ (reference sequence). The CDR3 sequence is 12 residues long. CDR3 sequence (DNA): TGTGCCAGCAGCTTAAAAAGAGATACGCAGTATTTT. Amino acid sequence: CASSLKRDTQYF.

V gene TRBV4-1 combines with J gene TRBJ1-1; no clear D gene. V lost 0 bases, J lost 4 bases, and 12 bases lay in between. In germline, CDR1 is MGHRA, CDR2 YSYEKL. The CDR3 totals 15 residues. The CDR3 loop is CASSQDGSMGTEAFF. The CDR3 DNA is TGCGCCAGCAGCCAAGACGGCTCGATGGGCACTGAAGCTTTCTTT.

The chain couples TRBV25-1 to TRBJ2-7, with no clear D. V lost 1 base and J lost 3, with 13 bases in between. In germline, CDR1 is MGHDK, CDR2 SYGVNS. The CDR3 extends over 15 amino acids. The CDR3 DNA sequence: TGTGCCAGCAGTGAATTCATAAGTCACCGCTACGAGCAGTACGTC. Amino acid sequence: CASSEFISHRYEQYV.

This clone was observed a few times. J is TRBJ1-6 and V is TRBV7-8, with TRBD1 identical over 9 bases. CDR1 SGHVS and CDR2 FQNEAQ come from the germline V gene. The CDR3 sequence is 20 residues long. The junction had 14 bases not matched to a gene; V was cut back by 5 bases and J by 0 bases. CDR3 DNA: TGTGCCAGCAGCATTAAGGCGACAGGGGGTATGAGCTCCTATAATTCACCCCTCCACTTT. As protein: CASSIKATGGMSSYNSPLHF.

The chain carries TRBV15 and TRBJ1-1; D perhaps matches TRBD1 (5 bases). V was shortened by 0 bases and J by 11 bases, with 16 bases between the two germline ends. Germline V gives CDR1 LNHNV, CDR2 YYDKDF (reference sequence). The CDR3 loop spans 14 amino acids. The CDR3 coding sequence is TGTGCCACCAGCAGAGATGGGGGGTTGAGTCCTGCTTTCTTT. Translation gives CATSRDGGLSPAFF.

The V and J genes are TRBV11-1 and TRBJ2-7, with a possible D match to TRBD1 (5 bases). Trimming shortened V by 5 bases and J by 3 bases, and 17 bases separated the two germline ends. CDR1 and CDR2 from the germline V gene are SGHAT and FQDESV (reference sequence). The CDR3 contains 15 residues. As DNA, the CDR3 is TGTGCCAGCAGCCATCCCCGGCAGGGTGTCTACGAGCAGTACGTC. Its protein product is CASSHPRQGVYEQYV.

The chain combines TRBV6-4 with TRBJ2-1; D is perhaps TRBD2 (6 bases). V lost 6 bases to trimming and J lost 4 bases, with 16 bases between them. Germline V lookup: CDR1 MRHNA, CDR2 SNTAGT. The CDR3 runs 15 residues. The CDR3 DNA is TGTGCCAGCAGCTTGGGCGGGACGGCTTACAATGAGCAGTTCTTC. Amino acids: CASSLGGTAYNEQFF.

This clone was observed a handful of times. The chain has TRBV6-6 and TRBJ2-1; D not certain. CDR1 and CDR2 from the germline V gene are MNHNY and SVGAGI (reference sequence). This CDR3 has 16 residues. Trimming removed 1 base at V and 2 bases at J, with 12 bases between. The CDR3 DNA is TGTGCCAGCAGTTACTTCGGCGGAGAAACCTACAATGAGCAGTTCTTC. Translation gives CASSYFGGETYNEQFF.

This clone was counted a few times. Other DNA sequences in the same sample also yield this CDR3. The V and J genes are TRBV9 and TRBJ2-1; TRBD2 matches at 10 bases. V lost 0 bases to trimming and J lost 5 bases; unmatched junction nucleotides: 5. From germline, CDR1 is SGDLS and CDR2 YYNGEE. The CDR3 is 16 amino acids. The CDR3 is CASSVGLAGADNEQFF. CDR3 sequence (DNA): TGTGCCAGCAGCGTAGGGCTAGCGGGAGCGGACAATGAGCAGTTCTTC.

The V gene is TRBV29-1, the J gene TRBJ2-1; 7 bases align to TRBD1. V was clipped by 7 bases and J by 6 bases; unmatched bases: 12. CDR3 size: 14 residues. Germline CDR1 SQVTM, CDR2 ANQGSEA. The CDR3: CSGGQSRRFNEQFF. Here the CDR3 DNA reads TGCAGCGGGGGACAGTCCAGGAGGTTCAATGAGCAGTTCTTC.

This clone occurred once. The chain links TRBV9 to TRBJ2-1; a weak D match, TRBD1 (6 bases). Trimming removed 3 bases at V and 1 base at J, with 11 bases between. The CDR3 is made up of 15 amino acids. Germline V gene lookup returns CDR1 SGDLS and CDR2 YYNGEE. The CDR3 region is CASSAGQGSYNEQFF. Written as DNA, the CDR3 is TGTGCCAGCAGCGCTGGGCAGGGGTCCTACAATGAGCAGTTCTTC. Variable domain in full (rest from reference TRBV9 and TRBJ2-1): DSGVTQTPKHLITATGQRVTLRCSPRSGDLSVYWYQQSLDQGLQFLIQYYNGEERAKGNILERFSAQQFPDLHSELNLSSLELGDSALYFCASSAGQGSYNEQFFGPGTRLTVL.

This clone was seen more than once but under ten times. V is TRBV19 and J is TRBJ2-3; TRBD2 aligns across 11 bases. The J segment lost 3 bases and the V segment lost 9 bases, leaving 14 bases of the junction unmatched. The CDR3 length is 17 residues. Germline V gives CDR1 LNHDA, CDR2 SQIVND (reference sequence). As DNA, the CDR3 is TGTGCCAGCCAACAGGGAACTAGCGGGAGCAGGACAGATACGCAGTATTTT. As protein: CASQQGTSGSRTDTQYF.

V is TRBV7-3 and J is TRBJ2-1; D might be TRBD1 or TRBD2, each matching 5 bases. This CDR3 has 15 amino acids. Trimming left V 5 bases short and J 9 bases short, with 20 bases between. Germline V gene data show CDR1 as SGHTA and CDR2 as FQGTGA. The CDR3 DNA reads as TGTGCCAGCAGCCGCTCCGGACGGGACCTCGGTGAGCAGTTCTTC. Its translation: CASSRSGRDLGEQFF.

The rearrangement links TRBV7-2 to TRBJ2-1; the match to TRBD2 covers 8 bases. Germline trimming cut 4 bases from V and 8 bases from J; bases unmatched to any gene: 10. The CDR3 has 15 amino acids. Germline loops: CDR1 SGHTA, CDR2 FQGNSA. CDR3 region: CASSYSGTFVDEQFF. DNA for the CDR3: TGTGCCAGCAGCTATAGCGGGACTTTTGTGGATGAGCAGTTCTTC. Full variable domain (missing parts from reference TRBV7-2 and TRBJ2-1): GAGVSQSPSNKVTEKGKDVELRCDPISGHTALYWYRQSLGQGLEFLIYFQGNSAPDKSGLPSDRFSAERTGGSVSTLTIQRTQQEDSAVYLCASSYSGTFVDEQFFGPGTRLTVL.

This chain joins TRBV9 and TRBJ2-3; D is uncertain. Per the germline V gene, CDR1 is SGDLS and CDR2 is YYNGEE. CDR3 length: 13 residues. The germline V and J ends were trimmed by 0 bases and 6 bases, with 8 bases remaining between them. The CDR3 DNA is TGTGCCAGCAGCGTAGATCCGCATGATACGCAGTATTTT. Translating it yields CASSVDPHDTQYF.

The chain recombines TRBV4-2 with TRBJ1-1; no firm D call. This CDR3 contains 14 residues. V shed 5 bases and J shed 10 bases, with 20 bases lying between them. Germline V CDR1 and CDR2: LGHNA, YNFKEQ. This chain's CDR3 is CASSSASGPMLAFF. The CDR3 nucleotides are TGTGCCAGCAGCTCAGCGAGTGGGCCCATGTTAGCTTTCTTT.

This clone has only a few counts. This chain connects TRBV2 to TRBJ1-4; possible D gene TRBD1, 6 bases. V was trimmed by 7 bases and J by 7 bases, leaving 16 bases between them. Germline-derived CDR1 and CDR2 are SNHLY and FYNNEI. The CDR3 loop spans 14 amino acids. The CDR3 is CASNTGKSGEKLFF. The CDR3 DNA reads TGTGCCAGCAACACAGGGAAGTCCGGTGAAAAACTGTTTTTT. Based on the CDR3 plus reference TRBV2 and TRBJ1-4, the full variable domain is EPEVTQTPSHQVTQMGQEVILRCVPISNHLYFYWYRQILGQKVEFLVSFYNNEISEKSEIFDDQFSVERPDGSNFTLKIRSTKLEDSAMYFCASNTGKSGEKLFFGSGTQLSVL.

This clone showed up just a few times. The chain has TRBV15 and TRBJ2-4; 8 nucleotides line up with TRBD1. Looked up from germline, CDR1 is LNHNV and CDR2 is YYDKDF (reference sequence). The V and J ends lost 0 bases and 8 bases, in that order; junction bases with no gene match: 6. The CDR3 spans 15 residues. The CDR3 DNA follows: TGTGCCACCAGCAGAGAAAGGACAGGGACCTACATTCAGTACTTC. As protein: CATSRERTGTYIQYF.

V usage is TRBV14 and J usage is TRBJ2-7; TRBD2 aligns across 13 bases. Germline V gene lookup returns CDR1 SGHDN and CDR2 FVKESK. The CDR3 is 15 amino acids. Losses at the gene ends were 4 bases for V and 2 bases for J; bases not matched to a gene: 2. The CDR3 loop reads CASSPGLAGTYEQYV. The CDR3 DNA reads TGTGCCAGCAGCCCGGGACTAGCGGGGACCTACGAGCAGTACGTC.

This clone turned up a few times. The gene calls are TRBV7-2 and TRBJ2-5, with D unresolved. Deletions cut 0 bases from V and 2 bases from J, with 7 bases between. This CDR3 has 14 residues. Germline V CDR1 and CDR2: SGHTA, FQGNSA. The CDR3 sequence: CASSLAALQETQYF. In DNA form, the CDR3 reads TGTGCCAGCAGCTTAGCGGCACTACAAGAGACCCAGTACTTC.

This clone was picked up a small number of times. The rearrangement uses TRBV6-5 and TRBJ1-2; weak D call: TRBD1 (6 bases). This CDR3 has 13 amino acids. V gave up 6 bases and J gave up 8 bases, with 16 bases separating them. CDR1 and CDR2 (germline): MNHEY, SVGAGI. CDR3 bases: TGTGCCAGCAGGTCCCCAGGGGCGCTCGGCTACACCTTC. Protein product: CASRSPGALGYTF.

The J gene is TRBJ2-5, the V gene TRBV29-1, with D possibly being TRBD1 (6 bases). The CDR3 has 12 residues. Germline V gene data show CDR1 as SQVTM and CDR2 as ANQGSEA. Trimming pared 6 bases from V and 5 bases from J, leaving 13 bases between. This chain's CDR3 is CSVGQGTETQYF. Here the CDR3 DNA reads TGCAGCGTCGGCCAGGGGACGGAGACCCAGTACTTC.

The CDR3 here is CASSQRRDFQETQYF. DNA of the CDR3: TGTGCCAGCAGCCAACGCCGGGACTTCCAAGAGACCCAGTACTTC. The chain is built from TRBV14 and TRBJ2-5; D is perhaps TRBD2 (6 bases). The CDR3 is 15 amino acids. CDR1 and CDR2 (germline): SGHDN, FVKESK. Trimming removed 2 bases at V and 1 base at J, with 11 bases between.

This clone has just a few counts. Additional DNA sequences in this sample encode the identical CDR3. This chain uses TRBV2 with TRBJ2-5; D not certain. CDR1 and CDR2 (germline): SNHLY, FYNNEI. The CDR3 contains 10 residues. Trimming cost V 7 bases and J 4 bases, with 4 bases left between them. CDR3 sequence reads: CASMVETQYF. The CDR3 nucleotides are TGTGCCAGCATGGTAGAGACCCAGTACTTC.

This chain uses TRBV6-1 with TRBJ2-2; D possibly corresponds to TRBD2 (6 bases). This CDR3 contains 12 residues. Germline-derived CDR1 and CDR2 are MNHNS and SASEGT. V shed 10 bases and J shed 7 bases, with 13 bases lying between them. CDR3 in DNA: TGTGCCATCACTCGGGAGTTCGGGGAGCTGTTTTTT. Translating gives CAITREFGELFF.

The chain employs TRBV6-4 and TRBJ2-7; 7 bases are shared with TRBD2. V lost 8 bases and J lost 3; bases outside the gene matches: 16. This CDR3 contains 16 residues. The germline V gene encodes CDR1 MRHNA and CDR2 SNTAGT. This chain's CDR3 is CASGSDAASGYYEQYV. The CDR3 DNA sequence: TGTGCCAGCGGCTCCGACGCTGCTAGCGGCTACTACGAGCAGTACGTC.

This clone appeared a few times. The V call is TRBV18, the J call TRBJ1-2; 7 nucleotides match TRBD1. This CDR3 region has 14 residues. Germline trimming cut 3 bases from V and 7 bases from J; bases unmatched to any gene: 8. CDR1 and CDR2 from the germline V gene are KGHSH and LQKENI. CDR3: CASSPGRGRSGYTF. In DNA form, the CDR3 reads TGTGCCAGCTCACCTGGAAGGGGGCGGAGTGGCTACACCTTC.

This clone was found a few times. The J gene is TRBJ2-1, the V gene TRBV9; D is tentatively TRBD1 or TRBD2 (5 bases each). CDR3 length: 14 residues. Germline lookup yields CDR1 SGDLS and CDR2 YYNGEE. With 0 bases removed from V and 10 bases from J, the gap between germline ends came to 14 bases. CDR3 sequence reads: CASSVATLGVEQFF. The CDR3 DNA follows: TGTGCCAGCAGCGTAGCTACATTGGGGGTGGAGCAGTTCTTC.